The 18 T cell receptor beta chains presented below share a single source sample, sequenced in a study of T-cell memory formation after mild COVID-19. TCRdb fed the 5' RACE reads into MiXCR, producing one record per CDR3 protein. Seen here are 300,000 to 400,000 distinct CDR3 sequences, 13% observed once, and the top ten hold about 22%. Sequencing input: PBMCs or a T cell subset sorted from them (not recorded which). The source is a man younger than 35 who had mild COVID-19 (a few samples of this study predate the infection). Cell type and time point are not known.

This chain connects TRBV6-5 to TRBJ1-4; 7 bases align to TRBD1. Unmatched junction bases numbered 8, after V lost 6 bases and J lost 4 bases. This CDR3 spans 15 amino acids. The germline gives CDR1 MNHEY, CDR2 SVGAGI. CDR3 residues: CASRRSTGLNEKLFF. CDR3 bases: TGTGCCAGCAGGAGATCGACAGGGCTTAATGAAAAACTGTTTTTT.

In this sample, this clonotype turned up a few times. The V and J genes are TRBV5-5 and TRBJ2-7; D may be TRBD1 (5 bases). The CDR3 runs 13 residues. The V gene's germline CDR1 is SGHKS and CDR2 YYEKEE (reference sequence). The germline V and J ends were trimmed by 4 bases and 2 bases, with 10 bases remaining between them. Here the CDR3 reads CASSSRQPYEQYF. CDR3 DNA: TGTGCCAGCAGCAGTAGACAGCCCTACGAGCAGTACTTC.

This clonotype has ten or more counts. The chain combines TRBV6-2 or TRBV6-3 with TRBJ1-5; unclear D gene. Germline-derived CDR1 and CDR2 are MNHEY and SVGEGT. V was trimmed by 0 bases and J by 12 bases, leaving 12 bases between them. There are 13 residues in the CDR3. In DNA, the CDR3 is TGTGCCAGCAGTTACTCGGAAGGGAGTGTCCAGCATTTT. It translates to CASSYSEGSVQHF.

In its sample, this clonotype was seen a few times. V is TRBV6-1 and J is TRBJ1-1; D possibly corresponds to TRBD1 (5 bases). Germline V CDR1 and CDR2: MNHNS, SASEGT. CDR3 length equals 14 residues. V gave up 3 bases and J gave up 5 bases, with 13 bases separating them. The CDR3, as DNA: TGTGCCAGCAGTGAGCCAGGGATGCGTACTGAAGCTTTCTTT. It specifies CASSEPGMRTEAFF.

The chain recombines TRBV12-3 or TRBV12-4 with TRBJ2-7, with D possibly matching TRBD1 (5 bases). This CDR3 is 13 amino acids long. The germline V and J ends were trimmed by 2 bases and 3 bases, with 8 bases remaining between them. This chain's CDR3 is CASSLYRNYEQYF. Here the CDR3 DNA reads TGTGCCAGCAGTTTATACAGGAACTACGAGCAGTACTTC.

The V gene is TRBV6-6, the J gene TRBJ2-7; D remains unclear. Deletions cut 5 bases from V and 2 bases from J, with 13 bases between. The length of the CDR3 is 14 residues. Germline V gene data show CDR1 as MNHNY and CDR2 as SVGAGI (reference sequence). As DNA, the CDR3 is TGTGCCAGCAGTCCCCGGGCCCTAGCCTACGAGCAGTACGTC. Protein sequence: CASSPRALAYEQYV.

This clonotype was seen repeatedly, ten times or more. The chain has TRBV2 and TRBJ2-7; a weak D match, TRBD1 (5 bases). V was clipped by 1 base and J by 3 bases, with 7 bases between them. Germline assignment: CDR1 SNHLY and CDR2 FYNNEI. This CDR3 is 13 amino acids long. The CDR3, as DNA: TGTGCCAGCAGTGAAGAGGGGATCTACGAGCAGTACGTC. As protein: CASSEEGIYEQYV.

The gene calls are TRBV6-2 or TRBV6-3 and TRBJ2-7; no reliable D call. Germline CDR1 and CDR2: MNHEY and SVGEGT. Trimming took off 2 bases at V and 0 bases at J, with 8 bases between the two ends. The CDR3 contains 14 residues. The CDR3 nucleotides read TGTGCCAGCAGTTACGAGTATCTCTCCTACGAGCAGTACGTC. It specifies CASSYEYLSYEQYV.

The chain combines TRBV6-6 with TRBJ2-3; 7 bases line up with TRBD2. This CDR3 is 11 amino acids long. Germline V CDR1 and CDR2: MNHNY, SVGAGI (reference sequence). The V gene end was trimmed by 7 bases and the J gene end by 8 bases; junction bases not matched to a gene: 3. The CDR3 DNA sequence: TGTGCCAGCATTATAGCGGGTACGCAGTATTTT. Protein sequence: CASIIAGTQYF.

The chain recombines TRBV10-3 with TRBJ2-3; 9 bases are shared with TRBD1. V was pared by 11 bases and J by 6 bases, with 9 bases of the junction left unmatched. This CDR3 is 13 amino acids long. Looked up from germline, CDR1 is ENHRY and CDR2 is SYGVKD. CDR3 region: CAAWDRDTDTQYF. In nucleotides, the CDR3 is TGTGCCGCCTGGGACAGGGATACGGATACGCAGTATTTT.

This clonotype was counted at least ten times. The V call is TRBV5-1, the J call TRBJ2-1; D may correspond to TRBD1 or TRBD2 (6 bases each). The CDR3 is made up of 13 amino acids. Germline V lookup: CDR1 SGHRS, CDR2 YFSETQ. Trimming took off 4 bases at V and 7 bases at J, with 12 bases between the two ends. DNA of the CDR3: TGCGCCAGCAGCCTGGGGGGCCGAAATGAGCAGTTCTTC. This sequence encodes CASSLGGRNEQFF.

J is TRBJ2-2 and V is TRBV28; no clear D. The CDR3 sequence is 14 residues long. Between the trimmed V and J ends, which lost 2 bases and 4 bases, there was a span of 8 bases. Germline CDR1 is MDHEN and CDR2 is SYDVKM. The CDR3 bases are TGTGCCAGCAGTTTAGGTGGGGTCACCGGGGAGCTGTTTTTT. Protein product: CASSLGGVTGELFF.

The V and J genes are TRBV7-2 and TRBJ2-3; no clear D gene. V was shortened by 7 bases and J by 0 bases, with 5 bases between the two germline ends. CDR1 and CDR2 from the germline V gene are SGHTA and FQGNSA. This CDR3 comprises 12 residues. The CDR3 sequence is CASTDSTDTQYF. In DNA form, the CDR3 reads TGTGCCAGCACGGACAGCACAGATACGCAGTATTTT.

This clonotype was counted many times. The chain joins TRBV5-5 to TRBJ2-5; no reliable D call. The V gene's germline CDR1 is SGHKS and CDR2 YYEKEE (reference sequence). Trimming cost V 0 bases and J 10 bases, with 7 bases left between them. CDR3 length: 11 amino acids. The CDR3 region is CASSLGEFQYF. DNA of the CDR3: TGTGCCAGCAGCTTGGGGGAATTCCAGTACTTC.

Only a few counts were recorded for this clonotype. The V gene is TRBV9, the J gene TRBJ2-1; unclear D gene. The CDR3 consists of 15 residues. The V end lost 4 bases, the J end lost 2 bases, and 13 bases lay between the germline ends. Germline V CDR1 and CDR2: SGDLS, YYNGEE. The CDR3 DNA reads TGTGCCAGCAGCCCGGAGCTCGTCACCTACAATGAGCAGTTCTTC. This translates into CASSPELVTYNEQFF.

This clonotype has only a few counts. The CDR3 loop is CAVRGQGDAYEQYF. Written as DNA, the CDR3 is TGTGCCGTACGAGGACAGGGGGATGCCTACGAGCAGTACTTC. This chain links TRBV10-3 with TRBJ2-7; 10 bases agree with TRBD1. The CDR3 loop spans 14 amino acids. After removal of 11 bases from V and 2 bases from J, the junction contained 9 bases not matched to a gene. CDR1 and CDR2 from the germline V gene are ENHRY and SYGVKD.

In this sample, this clonotype turned up a few times. The chain uses TRBV28 and TRBJ1-1, with 8 positions matching TRBD1. This CDR3 contains 17 residues. The V segment lost 4 bases and the J segment 1 base; nucleotides outside the gene matches: 11. Germline V gene lookup returns CDR1 MDHEN and CDR2 SYDVKM. CDR3 sequence (DNA): TGTGCCAGCAGTTCCCCCCGACAGGGGAGAGCGAACACTGAAGCTTTCTTT. Translated, it gives CASSSPRQGRANTEAFF.

CDR3 residues: CASSLAPHYRDGDSPLHF. The DNA of the CDR3 is TGTGCCAGCAGCTTAGCCCCACACTACAGGGATGGTGATTCACCCCTCCACTTT. J is TRBJ1-6 and V is TRBV7-2; possible D gene TRBD1, 6 bases. The V gene's germline CDR1 is SGHTA and CDR2 FQGNSA. Between the trimmed V and J ends, which lost 0 bases and 8 bases, there was a span of 20 bases. This CDR3 has 18 residues.